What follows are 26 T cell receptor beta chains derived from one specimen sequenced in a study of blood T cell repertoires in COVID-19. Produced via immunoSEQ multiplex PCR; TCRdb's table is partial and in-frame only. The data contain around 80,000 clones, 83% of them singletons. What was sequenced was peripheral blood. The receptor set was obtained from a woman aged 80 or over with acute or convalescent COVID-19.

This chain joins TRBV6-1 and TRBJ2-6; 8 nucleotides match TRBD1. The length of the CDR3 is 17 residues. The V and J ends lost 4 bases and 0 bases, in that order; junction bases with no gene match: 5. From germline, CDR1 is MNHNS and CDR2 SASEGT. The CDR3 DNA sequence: TGTGCCAGCAGTGCCGGGACAGGTCACTCTGGGGCCAACGTCCTGACTTTC. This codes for CASSAGTGHSGANVLTF.

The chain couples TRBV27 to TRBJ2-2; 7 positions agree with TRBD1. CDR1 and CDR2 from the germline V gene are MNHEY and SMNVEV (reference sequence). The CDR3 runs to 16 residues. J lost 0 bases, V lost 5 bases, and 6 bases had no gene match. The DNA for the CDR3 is TGTGCCAGCAGTAAACGGGACAGAGCGAACACCGGGGAGCTGTTTTTT. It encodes CASSKRDRANTGELFF.

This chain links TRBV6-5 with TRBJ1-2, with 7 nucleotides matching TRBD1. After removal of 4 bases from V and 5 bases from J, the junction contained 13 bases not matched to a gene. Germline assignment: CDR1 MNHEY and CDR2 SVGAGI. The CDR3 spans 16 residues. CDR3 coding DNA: TGTGCCAGCAGTTCCCGAACAGGGGCAGGCCTTTATGGCTACACCTTC. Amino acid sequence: CASSSRTGAGLYGYTF.

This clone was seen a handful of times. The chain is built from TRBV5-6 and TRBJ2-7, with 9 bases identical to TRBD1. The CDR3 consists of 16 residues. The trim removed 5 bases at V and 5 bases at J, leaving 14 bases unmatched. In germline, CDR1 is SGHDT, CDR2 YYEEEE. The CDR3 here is CASRLLSGTGRNEQYF. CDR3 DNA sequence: TGTGCCAGCAGGCTGCTCTCTGGGACAGGGAGGAACGAGCAGTACTTC. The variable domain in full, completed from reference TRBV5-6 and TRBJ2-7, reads DAGVTQSPTHLIKTRGQQVTLRCSPKSGHDTVSWYQQALGQGPQFIFQYYEEEERQRGNFPDRFSGHQFPNYSSELNVNALLLGDSALYLCASRLLSGTGRNEQYFGPGTRLTVT.

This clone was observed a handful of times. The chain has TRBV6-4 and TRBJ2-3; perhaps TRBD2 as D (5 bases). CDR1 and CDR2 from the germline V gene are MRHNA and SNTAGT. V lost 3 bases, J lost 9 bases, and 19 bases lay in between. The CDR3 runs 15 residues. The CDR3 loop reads CASSESGGTAVTQYF. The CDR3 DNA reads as TGTGCCAGCAGTGAGAGCGGAGGTACCGCCGTGACGCAGTATTTT.

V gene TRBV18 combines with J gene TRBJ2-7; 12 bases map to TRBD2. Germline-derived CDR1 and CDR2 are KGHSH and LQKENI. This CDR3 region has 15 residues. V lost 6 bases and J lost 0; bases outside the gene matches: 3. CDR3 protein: CASSSTSGSSYEQYF. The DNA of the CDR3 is TGTGCCAGCTCCTCGACTAGCGGGAGCTCCTACGAGCAGTACTTC.

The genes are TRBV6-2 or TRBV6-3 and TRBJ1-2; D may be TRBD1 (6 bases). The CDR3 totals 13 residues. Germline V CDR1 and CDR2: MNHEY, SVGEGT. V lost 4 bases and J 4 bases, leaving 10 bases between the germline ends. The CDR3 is CASSFQQGYGYTF. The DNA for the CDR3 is TGTGCCAGCAGTTTCCAACAGGGCTATGGCTACACCTTC.

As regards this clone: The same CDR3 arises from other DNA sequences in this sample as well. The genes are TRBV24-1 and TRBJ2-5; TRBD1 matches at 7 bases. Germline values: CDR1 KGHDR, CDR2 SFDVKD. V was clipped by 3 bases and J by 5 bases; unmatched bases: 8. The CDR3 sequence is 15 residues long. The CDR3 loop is CATSDPTGEGETQYF. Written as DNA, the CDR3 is TGTGCCACCAGTGATCCTACAGGGGAAGGGGAGACCCAGTACTTC.

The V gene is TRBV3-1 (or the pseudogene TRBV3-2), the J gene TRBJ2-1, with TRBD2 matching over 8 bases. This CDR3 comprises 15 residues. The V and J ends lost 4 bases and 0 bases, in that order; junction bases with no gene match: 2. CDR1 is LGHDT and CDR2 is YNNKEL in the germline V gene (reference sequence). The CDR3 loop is CASSLSGISYNEQFF. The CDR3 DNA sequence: TGTGCCAGCAGCCTTAGCGGGATCTCCTACAATGAGCAGTTCTTC.

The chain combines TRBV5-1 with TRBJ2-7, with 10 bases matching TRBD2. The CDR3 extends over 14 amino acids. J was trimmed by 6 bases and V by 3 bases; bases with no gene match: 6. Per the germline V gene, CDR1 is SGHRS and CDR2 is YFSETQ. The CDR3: CASSSSGTSAEQYF. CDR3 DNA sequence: TGCGCCAGCAGCTCCTCCGGGACTAGCGCCGAGCAGTACTTC.

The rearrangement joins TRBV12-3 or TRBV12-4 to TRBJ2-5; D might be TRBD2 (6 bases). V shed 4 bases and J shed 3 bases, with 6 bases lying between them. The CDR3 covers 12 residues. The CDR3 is CASSSGEETQYF. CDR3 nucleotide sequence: TGTGCCAGCAGTTCGGGGGAAGAGACCCAGTACTTC.

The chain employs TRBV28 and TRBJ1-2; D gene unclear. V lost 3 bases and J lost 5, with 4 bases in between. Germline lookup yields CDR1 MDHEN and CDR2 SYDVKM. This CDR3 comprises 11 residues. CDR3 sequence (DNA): TGTGCCAGCAGTTTTCAGTATGGCTACACCTTC. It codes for CASSFQYGYTF.

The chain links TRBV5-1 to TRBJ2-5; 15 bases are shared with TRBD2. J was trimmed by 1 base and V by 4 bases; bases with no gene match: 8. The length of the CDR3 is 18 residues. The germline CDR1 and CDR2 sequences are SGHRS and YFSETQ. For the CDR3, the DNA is TGCGCCAGCAGCGATCACGGACTAGCGGGAGGGTTCCAAGAGACCCAGTACTTC. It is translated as CASSDHGLAGGFQETQYF.

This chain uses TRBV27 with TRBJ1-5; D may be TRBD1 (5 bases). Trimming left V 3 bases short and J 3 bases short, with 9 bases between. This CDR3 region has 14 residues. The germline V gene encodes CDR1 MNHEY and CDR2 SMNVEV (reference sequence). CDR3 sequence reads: CASSLWGDNQPQHF. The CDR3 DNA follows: TGTGCCAGCAGTTTGTGGGGGGACAATCAGCCCCAGCATTTT.

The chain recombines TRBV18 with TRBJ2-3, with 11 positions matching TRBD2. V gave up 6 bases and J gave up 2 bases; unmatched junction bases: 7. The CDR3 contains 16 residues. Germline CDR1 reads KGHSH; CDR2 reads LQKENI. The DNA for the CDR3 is TGTGCCAGCTCCCGCGGACTAGCGGGCATCACAGATACGCAGTATTTT. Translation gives CASSRGLAGITDTQYF.

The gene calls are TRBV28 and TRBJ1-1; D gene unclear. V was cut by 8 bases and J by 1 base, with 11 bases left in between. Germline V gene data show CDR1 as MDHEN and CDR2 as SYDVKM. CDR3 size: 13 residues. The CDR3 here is CASALGGNTEAFF. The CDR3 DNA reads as TGTGCCAGCGCCCTCGGCGGGAACACTGAAGCTTTCTTT.

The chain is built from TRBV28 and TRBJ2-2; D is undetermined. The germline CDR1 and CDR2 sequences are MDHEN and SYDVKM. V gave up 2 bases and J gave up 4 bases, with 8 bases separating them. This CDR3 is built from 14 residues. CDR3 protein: CASSLVPPTGELFF. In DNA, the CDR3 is TGTGCCAGCAGTTTAGTCCCTCCCACCGGGGAGCTGTTTTTT.

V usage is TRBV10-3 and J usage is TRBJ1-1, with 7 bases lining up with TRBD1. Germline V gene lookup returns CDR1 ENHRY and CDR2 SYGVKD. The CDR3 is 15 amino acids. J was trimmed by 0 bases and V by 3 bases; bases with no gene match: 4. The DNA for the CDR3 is TGTGCCATCAGTGACTATGGACAGGTGAACACTGAAGCTTTCTTT. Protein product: CAISDYGQVNTEAFF.

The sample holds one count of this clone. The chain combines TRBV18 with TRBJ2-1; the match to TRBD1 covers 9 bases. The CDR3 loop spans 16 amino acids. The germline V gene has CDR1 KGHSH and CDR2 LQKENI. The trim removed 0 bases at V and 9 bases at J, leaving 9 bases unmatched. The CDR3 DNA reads TGTGCCAGCTCACCACCGGTGACAGGGGGGATAGGTGAGCAGTTCTTC. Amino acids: CASSPPVTGGIGEQFF.

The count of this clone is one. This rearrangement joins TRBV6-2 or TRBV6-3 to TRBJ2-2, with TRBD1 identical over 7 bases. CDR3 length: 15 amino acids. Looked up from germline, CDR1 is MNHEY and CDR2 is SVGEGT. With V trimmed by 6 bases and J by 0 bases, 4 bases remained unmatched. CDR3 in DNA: TGTGCCAGCAGCGCCGGGACAGCGAACACCGGGGAGCTGTTTTTT. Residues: CASSAGTANTGELFF.

In DNA, the CDR3 is TGCAGCCTTGGACTAGCGGGCCCCACAGATACGCAGTATTTT. Its protein is CSLGLAGPTDTQYF. The chain is built from TRBV29-1 and TRBJ2-3; 11 bases agree with TRBD2. Trimming at V came to 8 bases and at J to 2 bases, leaving 6 bases not matched to a gene. CDR1 SQVTM and CDR2 ANQGSEA come from the germline V gene. The CDR3 is made up of 14 amino acids.

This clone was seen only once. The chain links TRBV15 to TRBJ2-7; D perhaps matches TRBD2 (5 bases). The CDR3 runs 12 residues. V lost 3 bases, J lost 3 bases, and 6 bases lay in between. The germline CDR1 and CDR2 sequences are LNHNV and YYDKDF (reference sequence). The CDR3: CATSSRGYEQYF. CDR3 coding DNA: TGTGCCACCAGCAGTCGGGGCTACGAGCAGTACTTC. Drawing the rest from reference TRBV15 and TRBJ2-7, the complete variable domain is DAMVIQNPRYQVTQFGKPVTLSCSQTLNHNVMYWYQQKSSQAPKLLFHYYDKDFNNEADTPDNFQSRRPNTSFCFLDIRSPGLGDTAMYLCATSSRGYEQYFGPGTRLTVT.

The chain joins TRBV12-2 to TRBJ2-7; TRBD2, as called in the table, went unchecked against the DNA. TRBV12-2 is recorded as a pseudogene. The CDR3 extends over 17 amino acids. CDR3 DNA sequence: TGTGCAAGTCGCTTAGCGCGGCTTCGGCGGGTGAACTACGAGCAGTACTTC. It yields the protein CASRLARLRRVNYEQYF.

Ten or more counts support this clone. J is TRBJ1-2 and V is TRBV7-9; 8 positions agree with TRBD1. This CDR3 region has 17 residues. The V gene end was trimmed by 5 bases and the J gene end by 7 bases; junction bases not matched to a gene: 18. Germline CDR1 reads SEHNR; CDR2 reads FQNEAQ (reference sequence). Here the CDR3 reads CASSQTGTGFPYPGYTF. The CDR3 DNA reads TGTGCCAGCAGCCAGACCGGGACAGGATTTCCGTATCCTGGCTACACCTTC.

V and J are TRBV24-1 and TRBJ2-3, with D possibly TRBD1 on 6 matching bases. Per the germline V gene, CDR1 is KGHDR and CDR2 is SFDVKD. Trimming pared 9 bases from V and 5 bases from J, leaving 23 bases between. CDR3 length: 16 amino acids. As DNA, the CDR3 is TGTGCCACCCCCCCCGGGACAATAATTGGTCGAGATACGCAGTATTTT. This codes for CATPPGTIIGRDTQYF.

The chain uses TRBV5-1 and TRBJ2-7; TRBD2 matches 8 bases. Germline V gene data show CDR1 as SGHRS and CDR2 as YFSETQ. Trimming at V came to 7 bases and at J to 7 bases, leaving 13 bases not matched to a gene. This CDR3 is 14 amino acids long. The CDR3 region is CASSPGGGVGEQYF. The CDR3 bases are TGCGCCAGCTCCCCGGGGGGGGGAGTAGGTGAGCAGTACTTC.